This T cell receptor beta chain was obtained from a study of Ad26.COV2.S vaccination and SARS-CoV-2 variants. This clone has at least ten counts. The antigen remains undetermined. V gave up 3 bases and J gave up 9 bases; unmatched junction bases: 5. The CDR3 loop spans 13 amino acids. The germline V gene encodes CDR1 LGHNA and CDR2 YNFKEQ. The treatment: around 19 received Ad26.COV2.S at low or high dose, single or two shots; 5 received placebo; per-sample allocation not given. Samples came from day 63 after the first vaccine or placebo injection. Donation was by an adult aged 18-55 years who was in Boston. Study-wide results and limits: Vaccine and placebo recipients had similar non-spike TCR breadth. Analyses that measured TCR breadth and depth may have underestimated total T cell responses.

Clones were sequenced by immunoSEQ multiplex PCR, and TCRdb holds only the in-frame ones, with some missing. Here the sample spans hundreds of thousands of clones, about 89% being singletons. The V gene is TRBV4-2, the J gene TRBJ2-1; 7 positions agree with TRBD2. Specimen: peripheral blood, collected in a trial of Ad26.COV2.S vaccine versus placebo. This TCR was recovered from a person aged 18-60 years who received the Ad26.COV2.S COVID-19 vaccine or a placebo. CDR3 coding DNA: TGTGCCAGCAGCCATGGACTAGGGTTTGAGCAGTTCTTC. Translated: CASSHGLGFEQFF.